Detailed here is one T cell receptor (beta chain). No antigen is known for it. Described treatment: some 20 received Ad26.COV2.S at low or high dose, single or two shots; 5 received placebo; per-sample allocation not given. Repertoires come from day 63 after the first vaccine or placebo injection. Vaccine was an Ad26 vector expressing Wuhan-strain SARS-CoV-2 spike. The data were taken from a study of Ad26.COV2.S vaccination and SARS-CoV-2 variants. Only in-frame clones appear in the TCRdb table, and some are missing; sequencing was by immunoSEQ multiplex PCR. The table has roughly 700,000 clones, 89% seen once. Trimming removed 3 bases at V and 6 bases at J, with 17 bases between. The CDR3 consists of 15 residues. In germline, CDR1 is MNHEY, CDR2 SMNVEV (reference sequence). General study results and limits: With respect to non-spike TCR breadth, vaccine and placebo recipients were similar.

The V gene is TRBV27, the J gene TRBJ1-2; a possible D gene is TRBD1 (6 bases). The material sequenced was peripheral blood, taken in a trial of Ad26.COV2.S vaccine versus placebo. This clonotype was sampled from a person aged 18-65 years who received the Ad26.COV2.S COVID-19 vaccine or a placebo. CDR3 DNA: TGTGCCAGCAGTTTTTCGGACAGAACGGAGAATGGCTACACCTTC. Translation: CASSFSDRTENGYTF.